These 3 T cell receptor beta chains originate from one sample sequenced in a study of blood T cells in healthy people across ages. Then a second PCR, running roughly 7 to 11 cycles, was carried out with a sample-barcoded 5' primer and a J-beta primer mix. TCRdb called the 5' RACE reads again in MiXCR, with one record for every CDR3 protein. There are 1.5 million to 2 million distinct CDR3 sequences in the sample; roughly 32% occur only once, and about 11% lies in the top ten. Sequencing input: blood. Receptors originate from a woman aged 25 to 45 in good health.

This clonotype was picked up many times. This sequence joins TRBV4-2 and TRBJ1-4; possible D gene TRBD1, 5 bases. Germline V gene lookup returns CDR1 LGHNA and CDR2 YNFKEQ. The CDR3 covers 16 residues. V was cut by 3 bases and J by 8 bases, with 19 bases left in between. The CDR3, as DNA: TGTGCCAGCAGCCATTCCAGGGTGAACTTAGGGGAAAAACTGTTTTTT. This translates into CASSHSRVNLGEKLFF.

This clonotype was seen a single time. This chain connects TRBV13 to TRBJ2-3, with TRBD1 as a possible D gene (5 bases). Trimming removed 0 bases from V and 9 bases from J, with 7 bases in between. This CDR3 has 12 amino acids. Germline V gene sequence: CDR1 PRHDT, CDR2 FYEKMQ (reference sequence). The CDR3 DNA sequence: TGTGCCAGCAGCTTAGGCCGACAGACGCAGTATTTT. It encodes CASSLGRQTQYF.

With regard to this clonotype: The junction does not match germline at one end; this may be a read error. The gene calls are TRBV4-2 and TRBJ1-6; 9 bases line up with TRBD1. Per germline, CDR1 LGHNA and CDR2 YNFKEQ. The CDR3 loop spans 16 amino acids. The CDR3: CTSSPWADRGHSPLHF. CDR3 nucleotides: TGTACCAGCAGCCCATGGGCGGACAGGGGCCATTCACCCCTCCACTTT.